This T cell receptor (beta chain) was documented in a study of blood T cell repertoires in COVID-19. Study overall: Sources were T cells, B-cell-depleted T cells, or PBMCs; the material itself was cDNA or gDNA.

Deletions cut 4 bases from V and 3 bases from J, with 7 bases between. Germline values: CDR1 SEHNR, CDR2 FQNEAQ (reference sequence). CDR3 length: 12 residues. Authors' analysis steps: Reference gene primer amplification in the assay estimated nucleated cell counts. TCRdb's copy holds only in-frame clones and misses some; the assay was immunoSEQ multiplex PCR. That table gives V, J and clone size, and the DNA gave D and trimming. The sample holds some 170,000 clones, approximately 88% seen once. Enrolment of Seattle patients took place during active infection, and they were followed longitudinally. This receptor was taken from a woman aged 40 to 55 with COVID-19, enrolled during active disease. The sample was peripheral blood. J is TRBJ2-7 and V is TRBV7-9; D is ambiguous. The CDR3 DNA is TGTGCCAGCAGCTCATCGGGCTACGAGCAGTACTTC. Its protein product is CASSSSGYEQYF.